The 12 T cell receptor beta chains below all came from one sample that was sequenced in a study of cytomegalovirus exposure and HLA in healthy donors (dated by TCRdb to about 2017). Library creation used the immunoSEQ multiplex PCR assay. For the multiplex PCR, a mixture combining 60 forward primers for TCR Vbeta segments and 13 reverse primers for TCR Jbeta segments was used. The immuneACCESS repertoire file appears here via TCRdb, limited to in-frame rearrangements. These files lack a portion of the clones; in checked studies, under half of the deficit traces to unresolved V genes, and the cause of the others is not known. This sample lists approximately 190,000 clones; about four fifths were detected once. The ten largest clones add up to roughly 2.6% of the sample. The material sequenced was PBMCs. The receptor source for this set is a woman aged 45-65 years in good health and CMV-seropositive.

The chain recombines TRBV19 with TRBJ1-1; a possible D gene is TRBD1 (5 bases). V was cut by 3 bases and J by 4 bases, with 12 bases left in between. The CDR3 consists of 14 residues. Germline V gene lookup returns CDR1 LNHDA and CDR2 SQIVND (reference sequence). This CDR3 is CASSIRGDGTEAFF. The CDR3 nucleotides read TGTGCCAGTAGTATTCGGGGGGATGGCACTGAAGCTTTCTTT.

The chain combines TRBV7-2 with TRBJ1-1; D gene uncertain. Germline V CDR1 and CDR2: SGHTA, FQGNSA. The ends were cut back, 5 bases at V and 4 bases at J, with 11 bases in the middle. The CDR3 is made up of 13 amino acids. This CDR3 is CASSKAVGTEAFF. The CDR3 nucleotides read TGTGCCAGCAGCAAAGCGGTCGGCACTGAAGCTTTCTTT.

This chain uses TRBV11-2 with TRBJ2-6; possibly TRBD1 for D (5 bases). V was shortened by 6 bases and J by 4 bases, with 13 bases between the two germline ends. The CDR3 has 15 amino acids. Germline loops: CDR1 SGHAT, CDR2 FQNNGV. The CDR3 loop is CASRKRGTGANVLTF. CDR3 DNA: TGTGCCAGCAGGAAAAGGGGAACCGGGGCCAACGTCCTGACTTTC. The variable domain in full, completed from reference TRBV11-2 and TRBJ2-6, reads EAGVAQSPRYKIIEKRQSVAFWCNPISGHATLYWYQQILGQGPKLLIQFQNNGVVDDSQLPKDRFSAERLKGVDSTLKIQPAKLEDSAVYLCASRKRGTGANVLTFGAGSRLTVL.

This clone came up once. This chain links TRBV6-8 with TRBJ2-5; 11 bases are shared with TRBD2. The length of the CDR3 is 17 residues. CDR1 is MNHGY, CDR2 SAAAGT, per germline. With 2 bases clipped from V and 3 bases from J, the junction kept 8 bases outside the gene matches. CDR3 region: CASSYRRPGLAEETQYF. The CDR3, as DNA: TGTGCCAGCAGTTACCGACGACCGGGACTAGCGGAAGAGACCCAGTACTTC.

In DNA, the CDR3 is TGTGCCAGCACCTCGACAGGGTACACTGAAGCTTTCTTT. This codes for CASTSTGYTEAFF. The chain recombines TRBV28 with TRBJ1-1; TRBD1 matches 7 bases. The germline V gene has CDR1 MDHEN and CDR2 SYDVKM. The CDR3 has 13 residues. Trimming took 7 bases from V and 3 from J; bases not matched to a gene: 5.

This clone was seen only a few times. The chain combines TRBV6-1 with TRBJ1-5; D gene unclear. The CDR3 consists of 14 residues. V lost 1 base and J lost 6, with 10 bases in between. Per the germline V gene, CDR1 is MNHNS and CDR2 is SASEGT. The CDR3 spells CASSEGRVGQPQHF. In DNA, the CDR3 is TGTGCCAGCAGTGAAGGGAGGGTGGGTCAGCCCCAGCATTTT.

V gene TRBV19 combines with J gene TRBJ1-2; no definite D call. The CDR3 contains 14 residues. V lost 7 bases, J lost 4 bases, and 16 bases lay in between. In germline, CDR1 is LNHDA, CDR2 SQIVND (reference sequence). This CDR3 reads CASTEGQSLYGYTF. The CDR3 region has the DNA TGTGCCAGTACCGAGGGTCAGAGTCTCTATGGCTACACCTTC.

The rearrangement uses TRBV7-9 and TRBJ2-7, with TRBD1 identical over 9 bases. Unmatched junction bases numbered 5, after V lost 7 bases and J lost 4 bases. Germline lookup yields CDR1 SEHNR and CDR2 FQNEAQ (reference sequence). This CDR3 has 13 residues. This CDR3 is CASKPGQGYEQYF. The CDR3 DNA reads TGTGCCAGCAAACCGGGACAGGGATACGAGCAGTACTTC.

This clone was found a few times. The gene calls are TRBV5-1 and TRBJ2-7; maybe TRBD1 (6 bases). With 4 bases removed from V and 2 bases from J, the gap between germline ends came to 13 bases. Germline V gene sequence: CDR1 SGHRS, CDR2 YFSETQ. This CDR3 region has 14 residues. The CDR3 loop reads CASSVATGTYEQYF. In nucleotides, the CDR3 is TGCGCCAGCAGCGTCGCTACAGGGACCTACGAGCAGTACTTC. Variable domain in full (rest from reference TRBV5-1 and TRBJ2-7): KAGVTQTPRYLIKTRGQQVTLSCSPISGHRSVSWYQQTPGQGLQFLFEYFSETQRNKGNFPGRFSGRQFSNSRSEMNVSTLELGDSALYLCASSVATGTYEQYFGPGTRLTVT.

The J gene is TRBJ2-3, the V gene TRBV6-1, with 8 bases fitting TRBD1. Trimming cost V 1 base and J 3 bases; bases outside gene matches: 9. CDR3 length: 17 residues. CDR1 and CDR2 from the germline V gene are MNHNS and SASEGT. DNA for the CDR3: TGTGCCAGCAGTGAAGACCGCGGCAGGGGGCGGACAGATACGCAGTATTTT. This gives the protein CASSEDRGRGRTDTQYF.

CDR3 protein: CASSETSGGSRHTGELFF. In DNA form, the CDR3 reads TGTGCCAGCAGTGAAACTAGCGGGGGGTCCCGGCACACCGGGGAGCTGTTTTTT. The chain combines TRBV25-1 with TRBJ2-2, with 12 bases lining up with TRBD2. V shed 2 bases, J shed 3 bases, and the junction held 7 bases outside the gene matches. This CDR3 is built from 18 residues. CDR1 and CDR2 (germline): MGHDK, SYGVNS.

V gene TRBV7-3 combines with J gene TRBJ2-5; perhaps TRBD1 as D (6 bases). Trimming took 5 bases from V and 2 from J, leaving 15 bases between them. The CDR3 is made up of 15 amino acids. In germline, CDR1 is SGHTA, CDR2 FQGTGA. The CDR3 DNA sequence: TGTGCCAGCAGCGAGACCGGGACAAGGCAAGAGACCCAGTACTTC. Translation gives CASSETGTRQETQYF.